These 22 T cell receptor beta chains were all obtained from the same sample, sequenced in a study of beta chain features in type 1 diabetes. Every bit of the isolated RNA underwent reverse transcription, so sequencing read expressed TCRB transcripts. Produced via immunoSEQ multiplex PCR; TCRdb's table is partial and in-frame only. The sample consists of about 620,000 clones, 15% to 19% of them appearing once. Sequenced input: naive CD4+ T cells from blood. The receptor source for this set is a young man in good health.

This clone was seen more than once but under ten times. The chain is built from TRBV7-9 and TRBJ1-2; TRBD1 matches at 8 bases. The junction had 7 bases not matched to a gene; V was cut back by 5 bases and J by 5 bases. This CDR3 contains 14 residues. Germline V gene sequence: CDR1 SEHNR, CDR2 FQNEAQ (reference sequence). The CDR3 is CASSPPTGEYGYTF. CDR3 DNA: TGTGCCAGCAGCCCCCCGACAGGGGAGTATGGCTACACCTTC.

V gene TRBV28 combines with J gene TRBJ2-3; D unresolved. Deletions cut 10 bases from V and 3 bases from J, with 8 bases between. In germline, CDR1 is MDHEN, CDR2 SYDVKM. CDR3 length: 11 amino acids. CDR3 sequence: CAIRLTDTQYF. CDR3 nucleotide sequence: TGTGCCATCCGATTGACAGATACGCAGTATTTT.

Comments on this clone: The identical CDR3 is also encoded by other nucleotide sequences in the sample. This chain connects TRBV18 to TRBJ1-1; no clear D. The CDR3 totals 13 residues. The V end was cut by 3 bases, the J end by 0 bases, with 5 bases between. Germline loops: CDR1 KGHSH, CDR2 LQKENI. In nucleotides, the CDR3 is TGTGCCAGCTCACCGTCAATGAACACTGAAGCTTTCTTT. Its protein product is CASSPSMNTEAFF.

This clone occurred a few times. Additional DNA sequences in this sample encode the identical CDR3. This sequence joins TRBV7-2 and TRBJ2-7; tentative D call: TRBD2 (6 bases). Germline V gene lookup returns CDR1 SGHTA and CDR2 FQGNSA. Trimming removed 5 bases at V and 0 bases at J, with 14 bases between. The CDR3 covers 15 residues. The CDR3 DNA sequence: TGTGCCAGCAGCCTCGAGGGGAGGAGCTCCTACGAGCAGTACTTC. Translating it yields CASSLEGRSSYEQYF.

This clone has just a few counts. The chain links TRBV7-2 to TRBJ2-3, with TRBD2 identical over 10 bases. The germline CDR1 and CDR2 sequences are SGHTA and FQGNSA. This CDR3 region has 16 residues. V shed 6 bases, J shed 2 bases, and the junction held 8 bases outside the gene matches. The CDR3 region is CASRRGLAGVTDTQYF. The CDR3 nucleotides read TGTGCCAGCAGGCGAGGGCTAGCGGGGGTCACAGATACGCAGTATTTT.

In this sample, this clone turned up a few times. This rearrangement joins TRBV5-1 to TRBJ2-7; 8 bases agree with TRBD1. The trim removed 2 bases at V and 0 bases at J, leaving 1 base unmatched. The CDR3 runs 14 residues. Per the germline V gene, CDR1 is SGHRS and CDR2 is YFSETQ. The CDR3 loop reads CASSFGTGSYEQYF. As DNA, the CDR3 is TGCGCCAGCAGCTTCGGGACAGGCTCCTACGAGCAGTACTTC.

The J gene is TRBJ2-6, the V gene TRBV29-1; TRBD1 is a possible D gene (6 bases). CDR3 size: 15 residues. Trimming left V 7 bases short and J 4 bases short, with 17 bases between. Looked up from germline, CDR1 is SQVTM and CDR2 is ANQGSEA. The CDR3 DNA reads TGCAGCGATCAGACAGGTCCGGTAGGGGCCAACGTCCTGACTTTC. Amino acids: CSDQTGPVGANVLTF.

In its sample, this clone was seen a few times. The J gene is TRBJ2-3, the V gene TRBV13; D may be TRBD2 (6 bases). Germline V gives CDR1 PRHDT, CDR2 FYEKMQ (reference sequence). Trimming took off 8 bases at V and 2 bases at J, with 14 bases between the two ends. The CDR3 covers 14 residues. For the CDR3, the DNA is TGTGCCAGCTGCTGGGCGGGGTCCACAGATACGCAGTATTTT. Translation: CASCWAGSTDTQYF.

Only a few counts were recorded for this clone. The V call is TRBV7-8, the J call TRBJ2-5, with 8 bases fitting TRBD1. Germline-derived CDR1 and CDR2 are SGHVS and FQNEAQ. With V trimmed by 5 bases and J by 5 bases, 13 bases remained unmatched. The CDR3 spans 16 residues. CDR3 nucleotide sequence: TGTGCCAGCAGCCCCCGGCGGACAGGGACGGCGGAGACCCAGTACTTC. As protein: CASSPRRTGTAETQYF.

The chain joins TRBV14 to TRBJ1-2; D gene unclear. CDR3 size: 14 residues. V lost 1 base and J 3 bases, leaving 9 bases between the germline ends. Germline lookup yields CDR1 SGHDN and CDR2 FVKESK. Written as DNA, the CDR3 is TGTGCCAGCAGCCAAGGTCAATCCCACTATGGCTACACCTTC. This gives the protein CASSQGQSHYGYTF.

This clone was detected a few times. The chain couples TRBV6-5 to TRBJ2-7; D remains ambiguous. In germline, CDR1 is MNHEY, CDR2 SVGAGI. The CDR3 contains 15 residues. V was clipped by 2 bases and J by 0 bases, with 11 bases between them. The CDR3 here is CASSYQTHRSYEQYF. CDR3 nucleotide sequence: TGTGCCAGCAGTTACCAAACCCATCGCTCCTACGAGCAGTACTTC.

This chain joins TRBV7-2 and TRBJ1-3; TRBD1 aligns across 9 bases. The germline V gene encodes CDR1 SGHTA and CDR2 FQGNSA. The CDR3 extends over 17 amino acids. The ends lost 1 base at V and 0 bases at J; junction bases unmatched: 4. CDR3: CASSLGLQGASGNTIYF. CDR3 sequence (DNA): TGTGCCAGCAGCTTAGGCTTACAGGGGGCCTCTGGAAACACCATATATTTT.

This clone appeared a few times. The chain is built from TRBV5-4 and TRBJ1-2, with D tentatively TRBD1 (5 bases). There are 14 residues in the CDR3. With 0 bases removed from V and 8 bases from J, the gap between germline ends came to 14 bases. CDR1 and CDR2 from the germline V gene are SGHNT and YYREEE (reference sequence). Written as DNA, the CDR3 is TGTGCCAGCAGCTTGGATGGGGGTAGTAAGGGCTACACCTTC. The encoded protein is CASSLDGGSKGYTF.

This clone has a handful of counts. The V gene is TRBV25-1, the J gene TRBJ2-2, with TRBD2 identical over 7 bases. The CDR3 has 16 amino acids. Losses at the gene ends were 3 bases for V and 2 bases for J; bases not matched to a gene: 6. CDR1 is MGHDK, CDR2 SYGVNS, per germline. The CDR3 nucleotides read TGTGCCAGCAGTGACCCGGCTAGCGGAAACACCGGGGAGCTGTTTTTT. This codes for CASSDPASGNTGELFF.

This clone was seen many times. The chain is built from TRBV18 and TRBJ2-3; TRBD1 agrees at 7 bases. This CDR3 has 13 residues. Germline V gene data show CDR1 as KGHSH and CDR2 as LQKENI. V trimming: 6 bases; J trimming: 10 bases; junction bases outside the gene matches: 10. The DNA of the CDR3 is TGTGCCAGCTCCGAGGGGGCCTACCTTCCGCAGTATTTT. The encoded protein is CASSEGAYLPQYF.

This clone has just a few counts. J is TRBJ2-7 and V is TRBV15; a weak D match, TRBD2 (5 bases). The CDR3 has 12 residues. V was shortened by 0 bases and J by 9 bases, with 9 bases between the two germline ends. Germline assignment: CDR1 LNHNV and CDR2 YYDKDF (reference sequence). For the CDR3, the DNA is TGTGCCACCAGCAGAGATGGGGAGAGGCAGTACTTC. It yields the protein CATSRDGERQYF.

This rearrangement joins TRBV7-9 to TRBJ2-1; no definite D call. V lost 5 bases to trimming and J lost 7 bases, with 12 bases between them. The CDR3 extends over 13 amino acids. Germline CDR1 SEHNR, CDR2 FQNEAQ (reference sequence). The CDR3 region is CASSRPPGNEQFF. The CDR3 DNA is TGTGCCAGCAGCCGCCCCCCTGGAAATGAGCAGTTCTTC.

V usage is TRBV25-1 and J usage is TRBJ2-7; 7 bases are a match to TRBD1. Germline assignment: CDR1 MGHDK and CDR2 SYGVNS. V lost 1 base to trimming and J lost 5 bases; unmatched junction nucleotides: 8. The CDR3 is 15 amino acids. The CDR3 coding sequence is TGTGCCAGCAGTGAATCCTCCAGGGGGTTCAACGAGCAGTACTTC. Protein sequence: CASSESSRGFNEQYF.

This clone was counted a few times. DNA of the CDR3: TGTGCCAGCAGCCACGGACTAGCTACCGGGGAGCTGTTTTTT. This gives the protein CASSHGLATGELFF. The chain combines TRBV11-2 with TRBJ2-2; 8 nucleotides agree with TRBD2. The CDR3 sequence is 14 residues long. Germline loops: CDR1 SGHAT, CDR2 FQNNGV. V dropped 5 bases and J dropped 5; count of bases not matched to a gene: 4.

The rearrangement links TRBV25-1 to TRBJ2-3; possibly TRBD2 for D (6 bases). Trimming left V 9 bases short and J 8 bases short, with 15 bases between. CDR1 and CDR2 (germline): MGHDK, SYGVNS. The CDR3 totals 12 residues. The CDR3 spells CARQELASTQYF. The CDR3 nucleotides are TGTGCCAGACAAGAACTAGCAAGTACGCAGTATTTT.

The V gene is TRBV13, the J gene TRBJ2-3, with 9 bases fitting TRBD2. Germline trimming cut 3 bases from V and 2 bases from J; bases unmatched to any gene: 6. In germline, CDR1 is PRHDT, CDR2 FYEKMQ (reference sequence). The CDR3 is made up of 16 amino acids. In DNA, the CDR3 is TGTGCCAGCAGCTTTAGGGCTAGCGGGATCACAGATACGCAGTATTTT. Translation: CASSFRASGITDTQYF.

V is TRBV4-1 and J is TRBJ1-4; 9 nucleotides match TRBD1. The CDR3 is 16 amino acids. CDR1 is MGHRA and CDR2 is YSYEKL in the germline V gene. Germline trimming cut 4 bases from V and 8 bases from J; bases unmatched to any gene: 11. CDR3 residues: CASSRAVGQGYEKLFF. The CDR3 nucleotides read TGCGCCAGCAGCCGCGCTGTCGGACAGGGGTACGAAAAACTGTTTTTT.